This T cell receptor (beta chain) was recovered during a study of cytomegalovirus exposure and HLA in healthy donors. Study-wide context: A later analysis reported the 120 or so validation repertoires used the same platform as the approximately 660 first-cohort repertoires. Study-level results: Researchers catalogued roughly 150 TCR beta chains as cytomegalovirus-associated. Many donors shared some public TCRs, even though most TCR sequences were rare.

For this clone: Its antigen remains unidentified.

Sequencing was performed with immunoSEQ multiplex PCR; in TCRdb, only in-frame clones are kept and a portion is missing. The sample has about 84,000 clones, more than 75% seen once; the top ten hold around 2.1%. Trimming left V 5 bases short and J 2 bases short, with 13 bases between. The CDR3 has 14 residues. CDR1 SQVTM and CDR2 ANQGSEA come from the germline V gene. The sequencing input was PBMCs. The chain is built from TRBV29-1 and TRBJ1-3; D may be TRBD1 (6 bases). The receptor was isolated from a young man in good health and CMV-seronegative. As DNA, the CDR3 is TGCAGCGTTACGGGACAACTTGCTGGAAACACCATATATTTT. It specifies CSVTGQLAGNTIYF.